The 27 T cell receptor beta chains below were found in one sample sequenced in a study of shared clonotypes between healthy human individuals. Some clones are missing from TCRdb's copy, which holds only in-frame ones; the method was immunoSEQ multiplex PCR. The sample lists 1 million to 1.3 million clones, approximately 78% occurring once. What was sequenced was memory CD4+ T cells from PBMCs. Subset here: CD45RA-negative fraction. The receptor set was obtained from a man between 18 and 29 years old in good health. Some clones in this sample may be carry-over from other donors' samples.

The CDR3 DNA is TGCGCCAGCAGTCGAACTCCGGGACAGGGGGCGGGCGAGCAGTACTTC. It codes for CASSRTPGQGAGEQYF. This rearrangement joins TRBV5-1 to TRBJ2-7; 12 bases are shared with TRBD1. The V gene's germline CDR1 is SGHRS and CDR2 YFSETQ. This CDR3 is 16 amino acids long. V was clipped by 5 bases and J by 6 bases; unmatched bases: 12.

CDR3 DNA sequence: TGTGCCAGCTCACCACGGGGACAGGGAGGTGAAGCTTTCTTT. Amino acids: CASSPRGQGGEAFF. The chain couples TRBV18 to TRBJ1-1, with TRBD1 matching 9 bases. The germline CDR1 and CDR2 sequences are KGHSH and LQKENI. This CDR3 has 14 amino acids. The V and J ends lost 1 base and 7 bases, in that order; junction bases with no gene match: 4.

The chain links TRBV7-6 to TRBJ2-1, with 7 bases identical to TRBD1. Germline lookup yields CDR1 SGHVS and CDR2 FNYEAQ. This CDR3 comprises 16 residues. The J segment lost 1 base and the V segment lost 2 bases, leaving 5 bases of the junction unmatched. The CDR3 nucleotides read TGTGCCAGCAGCTTAAAGGGGGCTGGATCCTACAATGAGCAGTTCTTC. Protein sequence: CASSLKGAGSYNEQFF.

The chain has TRBV2 and TRBJ1-5, with no clear D. Germline V lookup: CDR1 SNHLY, CDR2 FYNNEI. V was cut by 6 bases and J by 3 bases, with 12 bases left in between. CDR3 length: 14 residues. CDR3: CASSRLGLNQPQHF. CDR3 DNA: TGTGCCAGCAGCCGCCTTGGGCTCAATCAGCCCCAGCATTTT.

The chain is built from TRBV18 and TRBJ1-5, with TRBD1 identical over 8 bases. The CDR3 is 17 residues long. J lost 6 bases, V lost 4 bases, and 14 bases had no gene match. CDR1 is KGHSH and CDR2 is LQKENI in the germline V gene. CDR3 DNA: TGTGCCAGCTCACGATACAAGACAGGGGATCTAGGTCAGCCCCAGCATTTT. This encodes CASSRYKTGDLGQPQHF.

V and J are TRBV4-2 and TRBJ2-1; 9 nucleotides line up with TRBD1. The CDR3 runs 18 residues. Unmatched junction bases numbered 12, after V lost 2 bases and J lost 4 bases. Germline V gives CDR1 LGHNA, CDR2 YNFKEQ. The CDR3 nucleotides are TGTGCCAGCAGCCAAACACCGGGACAGGGAAGGGGATACAATGAGCAGTTCTTC. Translated, it gives CASSQTPGQGRGYNEQFF.

As DNA, the CDR3 is TGTGCCAGTAGCGCATTAGGAGGGGCCCTCACTGAAGCTTTCTTT. Protein product: CASSALGGALTEAFF. This chain uses TRBV19 with TRBJ1-1, with D possibly TRBD1 on 5 matching bases. V was cut by 6 bases and J by 4 bases, with 18 bases left in between. Germline lookup yields CDR1 LNHDA and CDR2 SQIVND (reference sequence). The CDR3 is 15 amino acids.

V and J are TRBV27 and TRBJ2-1; perhaps TRBD1 as D (7 bases). Trimming pared 5 bases from V and 0 bases from J, leaving 14 bases between. The CDR3 spans 16 residues. The germline V gene has CDR1 MNHEY and CDR2 SMNVEV (reference sequence). This CDR3 reads CASSPQGGSSYNEQFF. The CDR3 region has the DNA TGTGCCAGCAGTCCCCAGGGGGGCAGCTCCTACAATGAGCAGTTCTTC.

The V call is TRBV4-1, the J call TRBJ2-2; TRBD1 might be the D (5 bases). The V and J ends lost 4 bases and 7 bases respectively, with 16 bases between them. This CDR3 has 15 amino acids. CDR1 and CDR2 (germline): MGHRA, YSYEKL. The CDR3 nucleotides read TGCGCCAGCAGCCCCGCCCAGGGAAGGAGCGGGGAGCTGTTTTTT. Protein sequence: CASSPAQGRSGELFF.

This rearrangement joins TRBV5-1 to TRBJ1-3, with a possible D match to TRBD1 (5 bases). V shed 4 bases and J shed 8 bases, with 16 bases lying between them. CDR1 is SGHRS, CDR2 YFSETQ, per germline. This CDR3 spans 14 amino acids. CDR3 sequence reads: CASSPREVTDTIYF. The DNA of the CDR3 is TGCGCCAGCAGCCCCAGGGAGGTAACGGACACCATATATTTT.

DNA of the CDR3: TGTGCCATCACGGATAACTACGAGCAGTACTTC. This gives the protein CAITDNYEQYF. This chain links TRBV10-3 with TRBJ2-7, with unresolved D. Between the trimmed V and J ends, which lost 7 bases and 3 bases, there was a span of 7 bases. The CDR3 extends over 11 amino acids. Germline V gene lookup returns CDR1 ENHRY and CDR2 SYGVKD.

This clone has at least ten counts. The gene calls are TRBV27 and TRBJ1-1, with D unclear. Germline V gives CDR1 MNHEY, CDR2 SMNVEV (reference sequence). The CDR3 length is 15 residues. With 5 bases removed from V and 11 bases from J, the gap between germline ends came to 24 bases. CDR3 bases: TGTGCCAGCAGTCCCCACTCACCGGGAGGCCTATCCGCTTTCTTT. Its translation is CASSPHSPGGLSAFF.

The V and J genes are TRBV5-1 and TRBJ2-6; a weak D match, TRBD2 (6 bases). Germline V gene data show CDR1 as SGHRS and CDR2 as YFSETQ. This CDR3 spans 14 amino acids. Trimming stripped 6 bases from V and 3 bases from J, with 10 bases between. CDR3 sequence reads: CASNPGDGANVLTF. CDR3 nucleotide sequence: TGCGCCAGCAATCCGGGGGATGGGGCCAACGTCCTGACTTTC.

V is TRBV30 and J is TRBJ2-3; weak D call: TRBD1 (7 bases). This CDR3 is 15 amino acids long. Germline V CDR1 and CDR2: GTSNPN, SVGIG (reference sequence). V lost 4 bases and J lost 3, with 17 bases in between. Here the CDR3 DNA reads TGTGCCTGGATCCCAGCCAGGGGGAGGACAGATACGCAGTATTTT. Its protein product is CAWIPARGRTDTQYF.

The chain is built from TRBV7-3 and TRBJ2-7; possible D gene TRBD2, 5 bases. Trimming cost V 5 bases and J 12 bases, with 20 bases left between them. Germline V CDR1 and CDR2: SGHTA, FQGTGA. The CDR3 length is 13 residues. The CDR3 DNA sequence: TGTGCCAGCAGCCCAGGAGGAGTTACTCCTCTGTACTTC. Amino acid sequence: CASSPGGVTPLYF.

Comments on this clone: The sample has other DNA sequences that encode this CDR3 too. This chain connects TRBV29-1 to TRBJ2-5; 7 bases fit TRBD1. The CDR3 has 13 residues. Germline trimming cut 8 bases from V and 2 bases from J; bases unmatched to any gene: 8. CDR1 and CDR2 (germline): SQVTM, ANQGSEA. The CDR3: CSFWTGPQETQYF. The CDR3 DNA reads TGCAGCTTTTGGACAGGCCCACAAGAGACCCAGTACTTC.

This clone was recorded once. CDR3 protein: CASSPPGQGRYGYTF. CDR3 in DNA: TGTGCCAGCAGCCCGCCGGGACAGGGTCGGTATGGCTACACCTTC. The V call is TRBV7-3, the J call TRBJ1-2; 9 nucleotides line up with TRBD1. The trim removed 5 bases at V and 5 bases at J, leaving 9 bases unmatched. This CDR3 is 15 amino acids long. Germline CDR1 reads SGHTA; CDR2 reads FQGTGA.

This clone was seen a single time. The CDR3 loop reads CASSEGGPGGANVLTF. The DNA of the CDR3 is TGTGCCAGCAGTGAGGGGGGGCCGGGAGGGGCCAACGTCCTGACTTTC. The V and J genes are TRBV25-1 and TRBJ2-6; TRBD2 is a possible D gene (7 bases). Germline V gives CDR1 MGHDK, CDR2 SYGVNS. Trimming took 3 bases from V and 4 from J, leaving 13 bases between them. This CDR3 region has 16 residues.

Only one count was recorded for this clone. The CDR3 DNA reads as TGCGCCAGCAGCTTGGGAGCCAGAGGGGCCAACGTCCTGACTTTC. This translates into CASSLGARGANVLTF. The chain employs TRBV5-1 and TRBJ2-6; no reliable D call. The CDR3 extends over 15 amino acids. Germline V gene sequence: CDR1 SGHRS, CDR2 YFSETQ. V was pared by 0 bases and J by 4 bases, with 8 bases between. The variable domain in full, completed from reference TRBV5-1 and TRBJ2-6, reads KAGVTQTPRYLIKTRGQQVTLSCSPISGHRSVSWYQQTPGQGLQFLFEYFSETQRNKGNFPGRFSGRQFSNSRSEMNVSTLELGDSALYLCASSLGARGANVLTFGAGSRLTVL.

With respect to this clone: The sample carries other DNA sequences with the same CDR3. The chain joins TRBV28 to TRBJ2-7; D is uncertain. This CDR3 spans 11 amino acids. V was shortened by 6 bases and J by 3 bases, with 6 bases between the two germline ends. CDR1 and CDR2 (germline): MDHEN, SYDVKM. DNA for the CDR3: TGTGCCAGCAGCATCAACTACGAGCAGTACTTC. This translates into CASSINYEQYF.

This clone was observed a few times. V is TRBV5-1 and J is TRBJ2-7; TRBD2 agrees at 9 bases. The CDR3 is made up of 14 amino acids. V lost 2 bases to trimming and J lost 6 bases; unmatched junction nucleotides: 6. Germline assignment: CDR1 SGHRS and CDR2 YFSETQ. CDR3 protein: CASSFIAGEVEQYF. DNA for the CDR3: TGCGCCAGCAGCTTTATAGCGGGAGAGGTCGAGCAGTACTTC. Full variable domain (rest looked up from reference TRBV5-1 and TRBJ2-7): KAGVTQTPRYLIKTRGQQVTLSCSPISGHRSVSWYQQTPGQGLQFLFEYFSETQRNKGNFPGRFSGRQFSNSRSEMNVSTLELGDSALYLCASSFIAGEVEQYFGPGTRLTVT.

J is TRBJ2-3 and V is TRBV5-1; D unclear. CDR3 length: 14 amino acids. CDR1 is SGHRS and CDR2 is YFSETQ in the germline V gene. Deletions cut 0 bases from V and 3 bases from J, with 8 bases between. As DNA, the CDR3 is TGCGCCAGCAGCTTGGTCTCAGAAACAGATACGCAGTATTTT. The encoded protein is CASSLVSETDTQYF.

The rearrangement uses TRBV5-4 and TRBJ2-7; 9 nucleotides line up with TRBD1. Germline CDR1 reads SGHNT; CDR2 reads YYREEE (reference sequence). The CDR3 has 15 residues. J was trimmed by 3 bases and V by 0 bases; bases with no gene match: 4. CDR3 residues: CASSLGTGDLYEQYF. The CDR3 DNA follows: TGTGCCAGCAGCTTGGGGACAGGGGACCTCTACGAGCAGTACTTC.

In this sample, this clone turned up once. The chain carries TRBV25-1 and TRBJ2-7, with D perhaps given as TRBD1 or TRBD2 (7 bases each). The germline gives CDR1 MGHDK, CDR2 SYGVNS. Deletions cut 10 bases from V and 2 bases from J, with 21 bases between. The CDR3 loop spans 15 amino acids. The CDR3 loop reads CATGGRGTGTYEQYF. Written as DNA, the CDR3 is TGTGCCACAGGGGGGAGGGGGACGGGTACCTACGAGCAGTACTTC.

The V call is TRBV6-5, the J call TRBJ1-1; TRBD1 aligns across 8 bases. V trimming: 2 bases; J trimming: 4 bases; junction bases outside the gene matches: 0. CDR3 length equals 13 residues. The germline gives CDR1 MNHEY, CDR2 SVGAGI. Here the CDR3 reads CASSYTGGTEAFF. The CDR3 nucleotides read TGTGCCAGCAGTTACACAGGGGGCACTGAAGCTTTCTTT.

The chain employs TRBV18 and TRBJ2-2; weak D call: TRBD2 (5 bases). CDR1 and CDR2 from the germline V gene are KGHSH and LQKENI. The CDR3 has 13 amino acids. V dropped 8 bases and J dropped 4 bases, with 11 bases sitting between them. CDR3 sequence: CASPRTFTGELFF. CDR3 nucleotide sequence: TGTGCCAGCCCTCGGACTTTCACCGGGGAGCTGTTTTTT.

This chain links TRBV7-9 with TRBJ2-2; 9 bases match TRBD2. Germline assignment: CDR1 SEHNR and CDR2 FQNEAQ (reference sequence). V trimming: 5 bases; J trimming: 3 bases; junction bases outside the gene matches: 4. This CDR3 contains 15 residues. The CDR3 bases are TGTGCCAGCAGCCATGTAGCGGGGGACACCGGGGAGCTGTTTTTT. Its protein is CASSHVAGDTGELFF.